These 30 T cell receptor beta chains came from one sample sequenced in a study of blood T cell repertoires in COVID-19. The table came from immunoSEQ multiplex PCR; TCRdb's copy has only in-frame clones and leaves some out. The sample shows about 76,000 clones, around 80% of them seen only once. Sequenced material: peripheral blood. These TCRs come from a woman in her fifties or sixties with acute or convalescent COVID-19.

The rearrangement joins TRBV28 to TRBJ1-2, with 9 nucleotides matching TRBD1. J was trimmed by 4 bases and V by 3 bases; bases with no gene match: 12. Germline loops: CDR1 MDHEN, CDR2 SYDVKM. The CDR3 runs 17 residues. The CDR3 spells CASSFLTGTGYIYGYTF. The DNA of the CDR3 is TGTGCCAGCAGTTTCTTAACCGGGACAGGGTATATCTATGGCTACACCTTC.

The chain carries TRBV12-5 and TRBJ2-3, with TRBD1 matching over 8 bases. The CDR3 length is 14 residues. The germline CDR1 and CDR2 sequences are LGHNT and FRNRAP. J was trimmed by 5 bases and V by 1 base; bases with no gene match: 2. In nucleotides, the CDR3 is TGTGCTAGTGGTTTGGGAACAGGGGGAGATACGCAGTATTTT. Translation gives CASGLGTGGDTQYF.

This rearrangement joins TRBV9 to TRBJ1-2; 9 bases are a match to TRBD1. Germline V gene data show CDR1 as SGDLS and CDR2 as YYNGEE. V trimming: 3 bases; J trimming: 2 bases; junction bases outside the gene matches: 2. The CDR3 covers 14 residues. DNA for the CDR3: TGTGCCAGCAGCGCCGGGACAGGGAACTATGGCTACACCTTC. The encoded protein is CASSAGTGNYGYTF.

V usage is TRBV7-3 and J usage is TRBJ2-3, with 9 bases aligning to TRBD2. V lost 5 bases, J lost 2 bases, and 8 bases stayed unmatched. CDR3 size: 16 residues. Germline V gives CDR1 SGHTA, CDR2 FQGTGA. For the CDR3, the DNA is TGTGCCAGCAGCCGTGGAGTAGCGGGGGACACAGATACGCAGTATTTT. It encodes CASSRGVAGDTDTQYF.

This clone was found once. The rearrangement links TRBV11-2 to TRBJ1-1; 9 bases line up with TRBD1. CDR1 SGHAT and CDR2 FQNNGV come from the germline V gene. Trimming cost V 4 bases and J 1 base; bases outside gene matches: 10. The CDR3 totals 17 residues. The CDR3 sequence is CASSSYRDRASNTEAFF. CDR3 nucleotides: TGTGCCAGCAGCTCATACCGGGACAGGGCTTCGAACACTGAAGCTTTCTTT. Based on the CDR3 plus reference TRBV11-2 and TRBJ1-1, the full variable domain is EAGVAQSPRYKIIEKRQSVAFWCNPISGHATLYWYQQILGQGPKLLIQFQNNGVVDDSQLPKDRFSAERLKGVDSTLKIQPAKLEDSAVYLCASSSYRDRASNTEAFFGQGTRLTVV.

In this sample, this clone turned up once. The rearrangement joins TRBV10-3 to TRBJ2-5, with 7 positions matching TRBD2. The CDR3 runs to 14 residues. CDR1 and CDR2 from the germline V gene are ENHRY and SYGVKD. V shed 3 bases, J shed 3 bases, and the junction held 4 bases outside the gene matches. CDR3 sequence reads: CAISETGTKETQYF. The CDR3 coding sequence is TGTGCCATCAGTGAAACCGGGACTAAAGAGACCCAGTACTTC.

V usage is TRBV10-3 and J usage is TRBJ2-1; the D gene is possibly TRBD2 (7 bases). The germline V gene has CDR1 ENHRY and CDR2 SYGVKD. This CDR3 contains 15 residues. Trimming shortened V by 5 bases and J by 4 bases, and 15 bases separated the two germline ends. CDR3 bases: TGTGCCATCAGTTCGGGGGGCCTGGATTACAATGAGCAGTTCTTC. It is translated as CAISSGGLDYNEQFF.

The chain joins TRBV30 to TRBJ2-7, with a possible D match to TRBD1 (6 bases). Germline V gene sequence: CDR1 GTSNPN, CDR2 SVGIG (reference sequence). V lost 0 bases to trimming and J lost 0 bases, with 6 bases between them. The CDR3 consists of 13 residues. The CDR3 nucleotides are TGTGCCTGGAGTGTACAGGGCTCCTACGAGCAGTACGTC. The encoded protein is CAWSVQGSYEQYV.

V gene TRBV29-1 combines with J gene TRBJ2-1; D gene unclear. The V end lost 2 bases, the J end lost 7 bases, and 9 bases lay between the germline ends. The CDR3 contains 12 residues. Germline CDR1 reads SQVTM; CDR2 reads ANQGSEA. The CDR3 DNA reads as TGCAGCGTTGAATCTCGGCGGAATGAGCAGTTCTTC. Translated, it gives CSVESRRNEQFF.

The CDR3 DNA reads as TGTGCCAGCAGCTTCACTAGCGGGGGCGGCACAGATACGCAGTATTTT. It yields the protein CASSFTSGGGTDTQYF. The chain is built from TRBV7-9 and TRBJ2-3; 11 bases line up with TRBD2. CDR3 length equals 16 residues. Germline values: CDR1 SEHNR, CDR2 FQNEAQ (reference sequence). V lost 3 bases and J lost 1; bases outside the gene matches: 3.

The rearrangement joins TRBV2 to TRBJ2-6; maybe TRBD2 (6 bases). Trimming cost V 6 bases and J 2 bases, with 8 bases left between them. CDR3 length equals 14 residues. Germline assignment: CDR1 SNHLY and CDR2 FYNNEI. The DNA of the CDR3 is TGTGCCAGCAGCCGGAGGGCTGGGGCCAACGTCCTGACTTTC. Protein product: CASSRRAGANVLTF.

The rearrangement uses TRBV6-1 and TRBJ2-3; 8 bases agree with TRBD1. This CDR3 is 15 amino acids long. V trimming: 1 base; J trimming: 5 bases; junction bases outside the gene matches: 5. Per the germline V gene, CDR1 is MNHNS and CDR2 is SASEGT. CDR3 sequence reads: CASSEETGEEDTQYF. The CDR3 nucleotides are TGTGCCAGCAGTGAAGAGACAGGGGAGGAAGATACGCAGTATTTT.

The rearrangement links TRBV4-3 to TRBJ2-1, with D maybe TRBD2 (5 bases). V dropped 4 bases and J dropped 4 bases, with 20 bases sitting between them. Germline V gene lookup returns CDR1 LGHNA and CDR2 YSLEER. The CDR3 covers 17 residues. CDR3 in amino acids: CASSPRTGSFMYNEQFF. The DNA for the CDR3 is TGCGCCAGCAGCCCGAGGACGGGGTCCTTTATGTACAATGAGCAGTTCTTC.

This sequence joins TRBV19 and TRBJ1-6; tentative D call: TRBD1 (5 bases). Germline loops: CDR1 LNHDA, CDR2 SQIVND (reference sequence). The CDR3 has 14 amino acids. Trimming stripped 6 bases from V and 7 bases from J, with 13 bases between. The CDR3: CASSVDNLNSPLHF. The DNA of the CDR3 is TGTGCCAGTAGCGTGGACAATCTAAATTCACCCCTCCACTTT.

This chain joins TRBV12-3 or TRBV12-4 and TRBJ2-3, with D unclear. The CDR3 covers 12 residues. The germline V and J ends were trimmed by 6 bases and 15 bases, with 19 bases remaining between them. Written as DNA, the CDR3 is TGTGCCAGCAGCCAATCGCGGTTTTGGTCATATTTT. Its translation: CASSQSRFWSYF.

The V and J genes are TRBV28 and TRBJ1-5; 9 positions agree with TRBD1. Germline values: CDR1 MDHEN, CDR2 SYDVKM. V lost 3 bases and J lost 4; bases outside the gene matches: 4. The CDR3 sequence is 15 residues long. CDR3 nucleotides: TGTGCCAGCAGTTTGAGACAGGGGGTGAATCAGCCCCAGCATTTT. Translation gives CASSLRQGVNQPQHF.

The gene calls are TRBV30 and TRBJ1-1; the match to TRBD1 covers 7 bases. The CDR3 extends over 14 amino acids. Germline values: CDR1 GTSNPN, CDR2 SVGIG (reference sequence). J gave up 5 bases and V 2 bases, and 8 bases lay outside the gene matches. CDR3 sequence reads: CAWSSRGSDTEAFF. The CDR3 DNA sequence: TGTGCCTGGAGTTCCAGGGGGAGTGATACTGAAGCTTTCTTT.

This clone was detected only a few times. The chain combines TRBV19 with TRBJ2-2; the match to TRBD2 covers 8 bases. The junction had 2 bases not matched to a gene; V was cut back by 0 bases and J by 5 bases. This CDR3 spans 15 amino acids. Germline V gene lookup returns CDR1 LNHDA and CDR2 SQIVND (reference sequence). The CDR3 nucleotides read TGTGCCAGTAGTATAGAGTCGGGGGGGACCGGGGAGCTGTTTTTT. This encodes CASSIESGGTGELFF. The full variable domain, rest sourced from reference TRBV19 and TRBJ2-2, is DGGITQSPKYLFRKEGQNVTLSCEQNLNHDAMYWYRQDPGQGLRLIYYSQIVNDFQKGDIAEGYSVSREKKESFPLTVTSAQKNPTAFYLCASSIESGGTGELFFGEGSRLTVL.

This rearrangement joins TRBV10-3 to TRBJ1-1, with D unclear. This CDR3 has 13 residues. The germline CDR1 and CDR2 sequences are ENHRY and SYGVKD. V was clipped by 7 bases and J by 2 bases, with 11 bases between them. CDR3 sequence (DNA): TGTGCCATCAAGGAGGAGACTAACACTGAAGCTTTCTTT. It translates to CAIKEETNTEAFF.

J is TRBJ2-1 and V is TRBV29-1; perhaps TRBD1 as D (5 bases). V lost 1 base and J 3 bases, leaving 10 bases between the germline ends. Germline V gives CDR1 SQVTM, CDR2 ANQGSEA. The CDR3 sequence is 14 residues long. This CDR3 is CSVEVDSIYNEQFF. Written as DNA, the CDR3 is TGCAGCGTTGAAGTCGACAGTATCTACAATGAGCAGTTCTTC.

The J gene is TRBJ2-5, the V gene TRBV7-3; TRBD2 agrees at 9 bases. Unmatched junction bases numbered 4, after V lost 4 bases and J lost 1 base. CDR3 length equals 15 residues. Germline lookup yields CDR1 SGHTA and CDR2 FQGTGA. The CDR3 protein is CASSSSGALQETQYF. In DNA, the CDR3 is TGTGCCAGCAGCTCTAGCGGGGCTCTCCAAGAGACCCAGTACTTC.

This rearrangement joins TRBV28 to TRBJ1-2; TRBD1 aligns across 7 bases. The CDR3 runs 13 residues. Trimming removed 4 bases from V and 8 bases from J; junction bases left unmatched: 7. In germline, CDR1 is MDHEN, CDR2 SYDVKM. This CDR3 is CASSWTGRSGYTF. The CDR3 region has the DNA TGTGCCAGCAGTTGGACAGGAAGATCGGGCTACACCTTC.

This chain joins TRBV6-6 and TRBJ1-1; 7 bases line up with TRBD1. Per the germline V gene, CDR1 is MNHNY and CDR2 is SVGAGI (reference sequence). Trimming cost V 11 bases and J 3 bases; bases outside gene matches: 12. This CDR3 region has 14 residues. The DNA of the CDR3 is TGTGCCGCCCGACCGGGACAGCGAGACACTGAAGCTTTCTTT. Amino acids: CAARPGQRDTEAFF.

The V gene is TRBV7-2, the J gene TRBJ2-1; TRBD2 agrees at 7 bases. Germline loops: CDR1 SGHTA, CDR2 FQGNSA. V was pared by 7 bases and J by 7 bases, with 10 bases of the junction left unmatched. This CDR3 is 14 amino acids long. This chain's CDR3 is CASILSREDNEQFF. The CDR3 region has the DNA TGTGCCAGCATCCTGTCCCGGGAGGATAATGAGCAGTTCTTC.

The rearrangement joins TRBV6-1 to TRBJ2-5; tentatively, D is TRBD2 (6 bases). V shed 0 bases and J shed 4 bases, with 18 bases lying between them. Germline V gives CDR1 MNHNS, CDR2 SASEGT. This CDR3 comprises 17 residues. Here the CDR3 reads CASSEAITSLESETQYF. CDR3 nucleotides: TGTGCCAGCAGTGAAGCGATCACTAGCTTAGAGTCAGAGACCCAGTACTTC.

This chain joins TRBV10-1 and TRBJ2-5, with 13 positions matching TRBD2. Germline assignment: CDR1 WNHNN and CDR2 SYGVQD (reference sequence). Trimming cost V 4 bases and J 4 bases; bases outside gene matches: 6. The CDR3 loop spans 16 amino acids. The CDR3 bases are TGCGCCAGCAGTGGGACTAGCGGGGGCCGGGGAGAGACCCAGTACTTC. Translated, it gives CASSGTSGGRGETQYF.

This chain joins TRBV7-2 and TRBJ2-5; 12 bases line up with TRBD2. The CDR3 has 18 residues. V was pared by 1 base and J by 1 base, with 7 bases of the junction left unmatched. Germline CDR1 and CDR2: SGHTA and FQGNSA. This chain's CDR3 is CASSLVSSGGASQETQYF. DNA of the CDR3: TGTGCCAGCAGCTTAGTGTCTAGCGGGGGGGCCTCCCAAGAGACCCAGTACTTC.

This chain joins TRBV3-1 (or the pseudogene TRBV3-2) and TRBJ2-3; 7 positions agree with TRBD2. The V gene's germline CDR1 is LGHDT and CDR2 YNNKEL (reference sequence). The CDR3 has 12 residues. V dropped 4 bases and J dropped 10; count of bases not matched to a gene: 5. CDR3 sequence: CASSPWEGSQYF. The DNA of the CDR3 is TGTGCCAGCAGCCCCTGGGAGGGATCGCAGTATTTT.

At least ten counts were recorded for this clone. V gene TRBV4-1 combines with J gene TRBJ1-2, with TRBD1 as a possible D gene (5 bases). The germline CDR1 and CDR2 sequences are MGHRA and YSYEKL. Trimming took off 1 base at V and 2 bases at J, with 14 bases between the two ends. The CDR3 length is 16 residues. CDR3: CASSQVSLQGNYGYTF. The DNA for the CDR3 is TGCGCCAGCAGCCAAGTCAGTCTCCAGGGAAACTATGGCTACACCTTC.

J is TRBJ2-5 and V is TRBV28, with D unresolved. The CDR3 is 13 residues long. Germline V gene data show CDR1 as MDHEN and CDR2 as SYDVKM. Between the trimmed V and J ends, which lost 10 bases and 2 bases, there was a span of 14 bases. CDR3 nucleotides: TGTGCCACCAACTACGGCAGACAAGAGACCCAGTACTTC. As protein: CATNYGRQETQYF.